Listed below are T cell receptor beta chains from one sample, sequenced in a study of blood T cell repertoires in COVID-19. Assay used: immunoSEQ multiplex PCR; TCRdb lists only in-frame clones, some missing. This sample yields roughly 160,000 clones, of which about 85% are seen a single time; roughly 25% belongs to the top ten. Sequencing was carried out using peripheral blood. The source of these receptors is a man in his sixties with acute or convalescent COVID-19. The CDR3 runs from the conserved cysteine through the conserved F or W. D genes are given only for firm matches. Size tells how often a clone was seen (once, few, many) or the class of an expanded clone, and some rows leave it out.

CDR3 length: 14; D gene: .; V gene: TRBV5-1; J gene: TRBJ1-6; clone size: .; CDR3 protein: CASSLVQGSSPLHF; CDR3 DNA: TGCGCCAGCAGCTTGGTCCAGGGGAGTTCACCCCTCCACTTT
CDR3 length: 17; D gene: TRBD1; V gene: TRBV7-6; J gene: TRBJ1-4; clone size: once; CDR3 protein: CASSKIPRTGTNEKLFF; CDR3 DNA: TGTGCCAGCAGCAAGATCCCAAGGACAGGGACTAATGAAAAACTGTTTTTT
CDR3 length: 11; D gene: .; V gene: TRBV30; J gene: TRBJ1-2; clone size: once; CDR3 protein: CAWSPGGGYTF; CDR3 DNA: TGTGCCTGGAGTCCTGGAGGGGGCTACACCTTC
CDR3 length: 14; D gene: TRBD1; V gene: TRBV6-2/TRBV6-3; J gene: TRBJ1-1; clone size: .; CDR3 protein: CASSPTGKNTEAFF; CDR3 DNA: TGTGCCAGCAGTCCGACAGGGAAGAACACTGAAGCTTTCTTT
CDR3 length: 17; D gene: TRBD1; V gene: TRBV4-2; J gene: TRBJ1-3; clone size: few; CDR3 protein: CASSQDPDRGSGNTIYF; CDR3 DNA: TGTGCCAGCAGCCAAGACCCCGACAGGGGCTCTGGAAACACCATATATTTT
CDR3 length: 13; D gene: .; V gene: TRBV3-1/TRBV3-2; J gene: TRBJ1-2; clone size: .; CDR3 protein: CASSRDRFYGYTF; CDR3 DNA: TGTGCCAGCAGCCGTGACAGGTTCTATGGCTACACCTTC
CDR3 length: 12; D gene: .; V gene: TRBV7-9; J gene: TRBJ2-1; clone size: once; CDR3 protein: CASRGSNNEQFF; CDR3 DNA: TGTGCCAGCAGGGGCAGTAACAATGAGCAGTTCTTC
CDR3 length: 14; D gene: .; V gene: TRBV9; J gene: TRBJ1-6; clone size: .; CDR3 protein: CASNRGEPNSPLHF; CDR3 DNA: TGTGCCAGCAACCGGGGAGAGCCTAATTCACCCCTCCACTTT
CDR3 length: 14; D gene: .; V gene: TRBV3-1/TRBV3-2; J gene: TRBJ1-1; clone size: .; CDR3 protein: CASSQGDVNTEAFF; CDR3 DNA: TGTGCCAGCAGCCAAGGCGATGTGAACACTGAAGCTTTCTTT
CDR3 length: 14; D gene: TRBD2; V gene: TRBV11-3; J gene: TRBJ2-7; clone size: .; CDR3 protein: CASSPGTSGLEQYF; CDR3 DNA: TGTGCCAGCAGCCCCGGGACTAGCGGGTTAGAGCAGTACTTC
CDR3 length: 14; D gene: .; V gene: TRBV7-2; J gene: TRBJ2-7; clone size: once; CDR3 protein: CASSSGGSSYEQYF; CDR3 DNA: TGTGCCAGCAGCTCAGGGGGGAGCTCCTACGAGCAGTACTTC